This is a list of T cell receptor beta chains from one sample in a study of control samples from healthy donors and cancer patients. Using immunoSEQ multiplex PCR, the repertoire was profiled, and TCRdb retains in-frame clones only, with some absent. The table includes roughly 170,000 clones, about 91% detected once. Sequencing was done on a sample of blood. These TCRs come from a young woman in good health. CDR3s include the opening cysteine and the closing phenylalanine or tryptophan. D genes are given only for firm matches. The listing skips clone size in some rows; elsewhere it reads once, few, many or a size class.

V: TRBV9
size: NA
D: TRBD1
J: TRBJ1-1
DNA: TGTGCCAGCAGCGTAAGGGGGGACAGCCCTAACACTGAAGCTTTCTTT
CDR3: CASSVRGDSPNTEAFF

V: TRBV15
size: NA
D: TRBD1
J: TRBJ2-5
DNA: TGTGCCACCAGCAGGGACAGAAGGGGGCCGGAGACCCAGTACTTC
CDR3: CATSRDRRGPETQYF

V: TRBV24-1
size: NA
D: TRBD1
J: TRBJ2-5
DNA: TGTGCCACCAGTGACTCGGGACAGGGGGTCGAGACCCAGTACTTC
CDR3: CATSDSGQGVETQYF

V: TRBV10-3
size: NA
D: NA
J: TRBJ2-1
DNA: TGTGCCATCAGCGAGCGGGACACTAACAATGAGCAGTTCTTC
CDR3: CAISERDTNNEQFF

V: TRBV2
size: NA
D: NA
J: TRBJ2-5
DNA: TGTGCCAGCAGTCCTAAAGAGACCCAGTACTTC
CDR3: CASSPKETQYF

V: TRBV6-5
size: NA
D: NA
J: TRBJ2-7
DNA: TGTGCCAGCGGTCCCCGCTGGGAGGAGCAGTACTTC
CDR3: CASGPRWEEQYF

V: TRBV29-1
size: NA
D: TRBD1
J: TRBJ1-2
DNA: TGCAGCGTTGAAAGGCCGGGGAGGGGGCTTCAGGGTGGCTACACCTTC
CDR3: CSVERPGRGLQGGYTF

V: TRBV5-6
size: once
D: TRBD1
J: TRBJ2-7
DNA: TGTGCCAGCAGTTATGGACAGGCCTTCACCTACGAGCAGTACTTC
CDR3: CASSYGQAFTYEQYF

V: TRBV5-1
size: NA
D: NA
J: TRBJ1-3
DNA: TGCGCCAGCAGCTTGGCACAGAGCTCTGGAAACACCATATATTTT
CDR3: CASSLAQSSGNTIYF

V: TRBV2
size: NA
D: NA
J: TRBJ2-3
DNA: TGTGCCAGCAGTGGGTTCGGTTACGAAGATACGCAGTATTTT
CDR3: CASSGFGYEDTQYF

V: TRBV4-2
size: NA
D: TRBD1
J: TRBJ2-1
DNA: TGTGCCAGCAGCCAAGATAGGGGGCGGGAGCAGTTCTTC
CDR3: CASSQDRGREQFF

V: TRBV24-1
size: NA
D: NA
J: TRBJ2-5
DNA: TGTGCCACCAGTGGGGGGTCAAGCGTTAAAGAGACCCAGTACTTC
CDR3: CATSGGSSVKETQYF

V: TRBV5-1
size: NA
D: TRBD2
J: TRBJ2-1
DNA: TGCGCCAGCAGCCACGCTAGCGGGAGTATCCACAATGAGCAGTTCTTC
CDR3: CASSHASGSIHNEQFF

V: TRBV7-9
size: NA
D: NA
J: TRBJ2-5
DNA: TGTGCCAGCAGCTATTCAGGAGGTCAGACCCAGTACTTC
CDR3: CASSYSGGQTQYF

V: TRBV7-8
size: NA
D: NA
J: TRBJ1-2
DNA: TGTGCCAGCAGCCTCGGCGGTGGCTACACCTTC
CDR3: CASSLGGGYTF

V: TRBV27
size: NA
D: TRBD2
J: TRBJ2-7
DNA: TGTGCCAGCACTAGCGGGCGTTTTTTCGACGAGCAGTACTTC
CDR3: CASTSGRFFDEQYF

V: TRBV19
size: NA
D: TRBD2
J: TRBJ2-1
DNA: TGTGCCAGTATCCTGGCGGGGGGCTCAAAAAATGAGCAGTTCTTC
CDR3: CASILAGGSKNEQFF

V: TRBV9
size: NA
D: NA
J: TRBJ2-5
DNA: TGTGCCAGCAGCGTAGTGGACTGGGAGACCCAGTACTTC
CDR3: CASSVVDWETQYF

V: TRBV4-1
size: NA
D: TRBD1
J: TRBJ2-1
DNA: TGCGCCAGCAGCCAAAAACGGGACAGGGTTACCCATGAGCAGTTCTTC
CDR3: CASSQKRDRVTHEQFF

V: TRBV11-3
size: NA
D: TRBD1
J: TRBJ2-7
DNA: TGTGCCAGCAGCGACCCTGGGACAGGGACCTACGAGCAGTACTTC
CDR3: CASSDPGTGTYEQYF

V: TRBV7-8
size: NA
D: TRBD1
J: TRBJ2-1
DNA: TGTGCCAGCAGCCCCCTGACAGGGCCCCACAATGAGCAGTTCTTC
CDR3: CASSPLTGPHNEQFF

V: TRBV7-2
size: NA
D: NA
J: TRBJ2-7
DNA: TGTGCCAGCAGCTTAGCGCCTGGTTCGGGCTACGAGCAGTACTTC
CDR3: CASSLAPGSGYEQYF

V: TRBV15
size: NA
D: NA
J: TRBJ1-2
DNA: TGTGCCACCAGCAGAGATCTGCCGGGGCGCGACTATGGCTACACCTTC
CDR3: CATSRDLPGRDYGYTF

V: TRBV4-1
size: NA
D: NA
J: TRBJ1-1
DNA: TGCGCCAGCAGACAGGGCAACACTGAAGCTTTCTTT
CDR3: CASRQGNTEAFF

V: TRBV5-4
size: NA
D: TRBD1
J: TRBJ2-5
DNA: TGTGCCAGCAGCTTGGTAGGGGGCCGAGAGACCCAGTACTTC
CDR3: CASSLVGGRETQYF